This TCR beta chain was captured in a study of T cells in Graves' hyperthyroidism and ophthalmopathy. About the study: Peripheral blood was acquired at first diagnosis, ahead of any therapy whatsoever.

The study's findings and limits: Using 13 V-J features, a model discriminated ophthalmopathy from stable hyperthyroidism.

The germline CDR1 and CDR2 sequences are MNHEY and SMNVEV (reference sequence). This CDR3 is built from 14 residues. V lost 3 bases and J lost 5, with 8 bases in between. Patients between 18 and 65 years old had hyperthyroidism, newly diagnosed and lasting under 2 months. Patients showing uncontrolled infection, other autoimmune disease, pregnancy or lactation were ineligible. A note on this clonotype: Its target is not known.

TCR beta CDR3 regions were amplified from RNA. Primed by the HTBI set, a first-round RT-PCR was run on the TCR CDR3. A single record per CDR3 protein comes from TCRdb applying MiXCR to the multiplex PCR reads. The table shows a few hundred thousand distinct CDR3 sequences, with around 16% occurring only once. The TCR comes from a young woman with Graves' hyperthyroidism. The V gene is TRBV27, the J gene TRBJ1-6; a weak D match, TRBD1 (5 bases). The sequencing input was blood. CDR3 bases: TGTGCCAGCAGTTTCGACAGAAATAATTCACCCCTCCACTTT. Translation: CASSFDRNNSPLHF.